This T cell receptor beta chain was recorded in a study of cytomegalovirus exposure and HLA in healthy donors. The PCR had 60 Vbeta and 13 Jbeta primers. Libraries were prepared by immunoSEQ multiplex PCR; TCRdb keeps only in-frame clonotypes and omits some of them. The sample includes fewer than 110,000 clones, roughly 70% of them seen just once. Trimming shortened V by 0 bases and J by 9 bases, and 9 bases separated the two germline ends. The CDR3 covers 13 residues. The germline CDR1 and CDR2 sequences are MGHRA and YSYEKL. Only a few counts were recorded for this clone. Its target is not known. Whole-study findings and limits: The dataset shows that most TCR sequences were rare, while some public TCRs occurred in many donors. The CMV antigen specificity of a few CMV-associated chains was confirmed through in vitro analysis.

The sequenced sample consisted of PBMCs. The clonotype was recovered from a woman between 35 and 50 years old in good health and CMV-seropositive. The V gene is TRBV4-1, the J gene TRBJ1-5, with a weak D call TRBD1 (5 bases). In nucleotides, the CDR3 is TGCGCCAGCAGCCAAGATAGGGGTGGGCCCCAGCATTTT. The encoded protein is CASSQDRGGPQHF.